This TCR beta chain was identified in a study of T cells after yellow fever vaccination (dated by TCRdb to between 2018 and 2021). For the wider study: Libraries from fractions with low cell numbers were prepared with the SMART-Seq v4 Ultra Low Input RNA kit. To track T-cell clones before and after primary and booster YFV17D yellow fever vaccination, bulk TCR alpha and beta repertoires were sequenced longitudinally. The cohort comprised two healthy male donors, one aged 18 to 30 and one aged 30 to 39 years. Bulk PBMC replicates and cell subsets were isolated from blood drawn at multiple timepoints before and after both primary and secondary immunization.

TCR cDNA was synthesized by 5'RACE template switching, through which a universal primer site and unique molecular identifiers were introduced. cDNA synthesis was primed from both the TCR alpha and TCR beta constant segments. Two PCR steps were used to amplify libraries, with sample barcodes and sequencing adapters being added in the second step. Sequencing of libraries was performed on Illumina HiSeq 2500 (2x100 bp) or NovaSeq (2x150 bp). As for how the authors treated the data: Reads were demultiplexed and collapsed into UMI consensus sequences with MIGEC, and V(D)J alignment was performed with MiXCR. Clonotypes responding to the vaccine were identified with edgeR on replicate PBMC samples, with the criteria of FDR below 0.01 and a log2 fold change above 5 up to day 15. Bulk clonotypes were assigned CD4 or CD8 identity according to which sequenced CD4 or CD8 repertoire held them at higher abundance. TCRdb cleaned the public reads at Q25 with fastp, built clones with MiXCR and kept in-frame beta chains. Rows are unified per CDR3 protein, each entry keeping the most common DNA and genes. The V and J calls follow TCRdb's processing rather than the paper's. The sample table holds under 300,000 distinct CDR3 sequences, of which 6.9% were seen once. Jointly, the top ten make up approximately 0.84% of the sample.

Measured from the cysteine to the phenylalanine, the CDR3 is 14 residues long. Solely the CDR3 DNA is kept, with 42 bases framed from the first base. V and J are truncated by 5 bases and 1 base respectively, leaving an intervening sequence of 11 bases. The germline V gene sets CDR1 to MNHEY and CDR2 to SVGEGT. Points the paper makes about the study in general: A small fraction of clonotypes showed up in both the CD4 and CD8 compartments, probably as a result of convergent recombination. The study included only a couple of donors, which limits how far the findings can be generalized. Compared with the primary T-cell response, the secondary T-cell response was faster but weaker, reaching its peak on day 5 rather than on day 15. Most clones expanded after primary vaccination were re-detected after the booster (almost 97% of CD4 and roughly 85% of CD8), suggesting broad memory maintenance. Computational filtering was required because FACS-sorted repertoires could contain abundant contaminating clonotypes from the bulk population.

In regard to this clonotype: Its antigen is still unknown. Base quality data are lacking; no much larger clone is found one base away.

Taken with the paper, the label for treatment or condition translates to: live attenuated yellow fever vaccine strain. PBMCs were isolated from peripheral blood using a standard Ficoll-Paque protocol. CD4 and CD8 T-cell fractions were isolated with Dynabeads CD4 and CD8 positive selection kits. TriZol was used to extract RNA from bulk PBMCs, CD4 and CD8 fractions, and dextramer-positive and dextramer-negative fractions. Material: CD4+ T cells sorted from PBMCs, obtained 15 days after the yellow fever booster vaccination. This TCR derives from a man under 40 who received the YFV17D yellow fever vaccine. The chain couples TRBV6-2 or TRBV6-3 to TRBJ1-1; the D gene assignment is ambiguous. The CDR3 loop reads CASSPGWPNTEAFF. The nucleotide sequence reads as follows: TGTGCCAGCAGTCCCGGGTGGCCGAACACTGAAGCTTTCTTT.